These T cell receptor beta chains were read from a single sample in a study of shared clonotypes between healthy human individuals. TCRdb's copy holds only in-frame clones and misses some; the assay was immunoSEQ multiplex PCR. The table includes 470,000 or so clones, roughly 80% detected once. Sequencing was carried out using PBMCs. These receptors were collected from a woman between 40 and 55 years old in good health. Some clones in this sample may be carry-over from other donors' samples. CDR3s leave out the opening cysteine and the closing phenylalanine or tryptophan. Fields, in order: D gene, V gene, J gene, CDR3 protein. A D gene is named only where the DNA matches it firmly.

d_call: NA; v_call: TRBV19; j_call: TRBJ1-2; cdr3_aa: ASNPGQIYGYT
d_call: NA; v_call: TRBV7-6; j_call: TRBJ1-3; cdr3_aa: ASSFASGNTIY
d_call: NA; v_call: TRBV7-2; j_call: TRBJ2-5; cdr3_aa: ASSLGRETQY
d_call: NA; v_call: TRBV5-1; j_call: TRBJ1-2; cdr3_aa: ASSSQGGYGYT
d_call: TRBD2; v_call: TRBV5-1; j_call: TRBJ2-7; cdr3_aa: ASSSRLAGGYEQY
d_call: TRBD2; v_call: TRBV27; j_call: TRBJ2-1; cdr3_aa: ASSLLAAGGPHEQF
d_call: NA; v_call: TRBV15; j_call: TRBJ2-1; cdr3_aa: ATSRDSKASTYNEQF
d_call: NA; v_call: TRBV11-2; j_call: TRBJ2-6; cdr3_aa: ASSLEGGRSGANVLT
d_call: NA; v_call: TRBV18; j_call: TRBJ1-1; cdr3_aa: ASSPPLSENTEAF
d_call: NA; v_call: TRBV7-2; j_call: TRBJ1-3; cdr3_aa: ASSYLRVENTIY
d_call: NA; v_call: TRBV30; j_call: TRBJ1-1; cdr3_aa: AWSVYGSDSEAF